Below are 23 T cell receptor beta chains sequenced from a single sample in a study of blood T cell repertoires in COVID-19 (dated by TCRdb to the early 2020s). Library prep was done by the immunoSEQ multiplex PCR assay. The table comes from immuneACCESS by way of TCRdb, which keeps in-frame sequences with V and J called. Part of the clones is missing from these tables; in studies checked, under half for an unresolved V gene and the rest for unknown reasons. The sample includes tens of thousands of clones, with roughly 70% observed a single time. Of the sample, just under 4% falls within the top ten clones. Sequences were obtained from peripheral blood. These receptors all stem from a man in his 70s with COVID-19, enrolled during active disease.

This clone was seen a few times. The chain joins TRBV19 to TRBJ1-2, with D maybe TRBD1 (5 bases). Germline V gene lookup returns CDR1 LNHDA and CDR2 SQIVND (reference sequence). Trimming cost V 4 bases and J 8 bases, with 14 bases left between them. CDR3 length equals 13 residues. CDR3 nucleotides: TGTGCCAGTAGTAGGGCTCGGGGGGACGGCTACACCTTC. Its translation: CASSRARGDGYTF.

The table lists this clone with a few counts. The V call is TRBV29-1, the J call TRBJ1-4; 9 bases line up with TRBD1. This CDR3 region has 16 residues. V lost 7 bases, J lost 2 bases, and 11 bases stayed unmatched. The germline V gene has CDR1 SQVTM and CDR2 ANQGSEA. CDR3 loop: CSEGDRDEMTNEKLFF. Here the CDR3 DNA reads TGCAGCGAGGGGGACAGGGACGAAATGACTAATGAAAAACTGTTTTTT.

The chain carries TRBV5-1 and TRBJ2-5; 10 bases are a match to TRBD1. This CDR3 spans 16 amino acids. Germline V lookup: CDR1 SGHRS, CDR2 YFSETQ. The junction had 11 bases not matched to a gene; V was cut back by 4 bases and J by 5 bases. CDR3 loop: CASSQFPGQGSETQYF. CDR3 nucleotides: TGCGCCAGCAGCCAGTTCCCGGGACAGGGGTCTGAGACCCAGTACTTC.

The chain recombines TRBV5-8 with TRBJ1-5; no definite D call. The germline gives CDR1 SGHTS, CDR2 YDEGEE. V gave up 4 bases and J gave up 2 bases, with 10 bases separating them. The CDR3 has 14 amino acids. CDR3 coding DNA: TGTGCCAGCAGCCCAACGCAGGGCAATCAGCCCCAGCATTTT. Protein product: CASSPTQGNQPQHF.

This clone appeared once. V is TRBV15 and J is TRBJ2-3; 15 bases fit TRBD2. J lost 3 bases, V lost 3 bases, and 7 bases had no gene match. Germline CDR1 and CDR2: LNHNV and YYDKDF (reference sequence). The CDR3 spans 18 residues. CDR3 region: CATSRGGLAGGITDTQYF. The CDR3 region has the DNA TGTGCCACCAGCAGGGGGGGACTAGCGGGAGGAATAACAGATACGCAGTATTTT.

The chain carries TRBV19 and TRBJ2-1; TRBD2 aligns across 12 bases. Germline V gene lookup returns CDR1 LNHDA and CDR2 SQIVND (reference sequence). J lost 4 bases, V lost 8 bases, and 3 bases had no gene match. This CDR3 has 14 residues. CDR3 residues: CASSLAGGYNEQFF. The CDR3 bases are TGTGCCAGTTCCCTAGCGGGAGGGTACAATGAGCAGTTCTTC. Full variable domain (rest looked up from reference TRBV19 and TRBJ2-1): DGGITQSPKYLFRKEGQNVTLSCEQNLNHDAMYWYRQDPGQGLRLIYYSQIVNDFQKGDIAEGYSVSREKKESFPLTVTSAQKNPTAFYLCASSLAGGYNEQFFGPGTRLTVL.

J is TRBJ2-7 and V is TRBV14; the D gene is possibly TRBD1 (6 bases). CDR3 size: 13 residues. The germline V and J ends were trimmed by 8 bases and 6 bases, with 17 bases remaining between them. CDR1 is SGHDN and CDR2 is FVKESK in the germline V gene. In DNA, the CDR3 is TGTGCCAGCGGCCGGGACAACTCATTCGAGCAGTACTTC. It is translated as CASGRDNSFEQYF.

This rearrangement joins TRBV7-3 to TRBJ2-5; TRBD2 matches at 9 bases. The CDR3 totals 15 residues. CDR1 and CDR2 from the germline V gene are SGHTA and FQGTGA. The V gene end was trimmed by 5 bases and the J gene end by 5 bases; junction bases not matched to a gene: 9. CDR3 in DNA: TGTGCCAGCAGCCTTAGCGGGAGAGGCCAGGAGACCCAGTACTTC. Translated: CASSLSGRGQETQYF.

The chain employs TRBV7-2 and TRBJ1-5; perhaps TRBD1 as D (6 bases). Germline V gives CDR1 SGHTA, CDR2 FQGNSA. Trimming took 5 bases from V and 3 from J, leaving 11 bases between them. The CDR3 totals 14 residues. The chain's CDR3 is CASSPWTVNQPQHF. The CDR3 DNA is TGTGCCAGCAGCCCTTGGACAGTCAATCAGCCCCAGCATTTT.

The chain combines TRBV28 with TRBJ2-7, with 8 positions matching TRBD2. Germline assignment: CDR1 MDHEN and CDR2 SYDVKM. The CDR3 consists of 15 residues. J lost 7 bases, V lost 4 bases, and 12 bases had no gene match. The CDR3 protein is CASSSPGTVAGEQYF. DNA for the CDR3: TGTGCCAGCAGTTCCCCCGGGACCGTAGCGGGGGAGCAGTACTTC.

This clone has more than one count but fewer than ten. The CDR3 nucleotides are TGTGCCATCAGAGCGGGGATCCAAGAGACCCAGTACTTC. Its protein product is CAIRAGIQETQYF. V is TRBV10-3 and J is TRBJ2-5; 7 bases agree with TRBD2. With V trimmed by 6 bases and J by 1 base, 2 bases remained unmatched. CDR1 ENHRY and CDR2 SYGVKD come from the germline V gene. This CDR3 region has 13 residues.

The chain couples TRBV19 to TRBJ2-7; the D gene is possibly TRBD2 (5 bases). CDR1 is LNHDA, CDR2 SQIVND, per germline (reference sequence). V dropped 5 bases and J dropped 7 bases, with 18 bases sitting between them. This CDR3 is 14 amino acids long. The CDR3 region is CASSGGGRNGEQYF. In DNA, the CDR3 is TGTGCCAGTAGTGGAGGTGGGAGAAACGGGGAGCAGTACTTC. The full variable domain, in which reference TRBV19 and TRBJ2-7 provide the parts outside the CDR3, is DGGITQSPKYLFRKEGQNVTLSCEQNLNHDAMYWYRQDPGQGLRLIYYSQIVNDFQKGDIAEGYSVSREKKESFPLTVTSAQKNPTAFYLCASSGGGRNGEQYFGPGTRLTVT.

This clone was seen more than once but under ten times. CDR3 region: CASSRGGQSPNTEAFF. The CDR3 coding sequence is TGCGCCAGCAGTAGGGGGGGACAATCACCCAACACTGAAGCTTTCTTT. The chain employs TRBV5-1 and TRBJ1-1, with D possibly TRBD1 on 6 matching bases. CDR1 and CDR2 from the germline V gene are SGHRS and YFSETQ. V dropped 5 bases and J dropped 2 bases, with 19 bases sitting between them. The CDR3 is 16 residues long. The full variable domain, completed using reference TRBV5-1 and TRBJ1-1, is KAGVTQTPRYLIKTRGQQVTLSCSPISGHRSVSWYQQTPGQGLQFLFEYFSETQRNKGNFPGRFSGRQFSNSRSEMNVSTLELGDSALYLCASSRGGQSPNTEAFFGQGTRLTVV.

The CDR3 DNA sequence: TGCAGCGTTTCCTTTGGGACAGGGGGTATCTACGAGCAGTACTTC. Translation gives CSVSFGTGGIYEQYF. The rearrangement joins TRBV29-1 to TRBJ2-7; 11 positions match TRBD1. The CDR3 runs to 15 residues. The V segment lost 5 bases and the J segment 3 bases; nucleotides outside the gene matches: 9. Germline V lookup: CDR1 SQVTM, CDR2 ANQGSEA.

The rearrangement links TRBV5-5 to TRBJ2-1; 14 bases fit TRBD2. Germline V CDR1 and CDR2: SGHKS, YYEKEE (reference sequence). The CDR3 runs 15 residues. With V trimmed by 4 bases and J by 8 bases, 5 bases remained unmatched. This CDR3 reads CASSQGLAGADEQFF. CDR3 nucleotides: TGTGCCAGCAGCCAGGGACTAGCGGGAGCCGATGAGCAGTTCTTC.

On this clone: At the DNA level, this CDR3 is encoded by other sequences in the same sample as well. The rearrangement joins TRBV4-1 to TRBJ1-1; a possible D gene is TRBD1 (5 bases). CDR1 and CDR2 (germline): MGHRA, YSYEKL. CDR3 size: 14 residues. The V and J ends lost 0 bases and 2 bases respectively, with 7 bases between them. The CDR3 is CASSQDQGNTEAFF. The CDR3 DNA reads as TGCGCCAGCAGCCAAGATCAGGGCAACACTGAAGCTTTCTTT.

In its sample, this clone was seen once. The rearrangement uses TRBV7-3 and TRBJ1-2; 7 bases are a match to TRBD1. With V trimmed by 0 bases and J by 6 bases, 1 base remained unmatched. CDR1 SGHTA and CDR2 FQGTGA come from the germline V gene. The CDR3 loop spans 13 amino acids. CDR3 residues: CASSLTGTDGYTF. The CDR3 DNA is TGTGCCAGCAGCTTAACTGGGACAGATGGCTACACCTTC.

The chain uses TRBV7-6 and TRBJ2-5, with 8 nucleotides matching TRBD2. The CDR3 consists of 14 residues. V was pared by 5 bases and J by 4 bases, with 6 bases of the junction left unmatched. Germline V gene data show CDR1 as SGHVS and CDR2 as FNYEAQ. As DNA, the CDR3 is TGTGCCAGCAGCCGGGGACGGGAGGGAGAGACCCAGTACTTC. Its protein is CASSRGREGETQYF.

The V gene is TRBV12-3 or TRBV12-4, the J gene TRBJ1-2; D gene uncertain. Trimming left V 8 bases short and J 7 bases short, with 17 bases between. The CDR3 has 13 amino acids. The CDR3 spells CASRFREVGGYTF. In nucleotides, the CDR3 is TGTGCCAGCCGATTCCGAGAAGTCGGTGGCTACACCTTC.

This clone was picked up a small number of times. The chain uses TRBV28 and TRBJ2-7; tentatively, D is TRBD2 (5 bases). Trimming cost V 6 bases and J 6 bases, with 18 bases left between them. Germline V gene data show CDR1 as MDHEN and CDR2 as SYDVKM. The CDR3 contains 14 residues. CDR3 in DNA: TGTGCCAGCAGCCCCGGACTCCCCGCCAGCGAGCAGTACTTC. This codes for CASSPGLPASEQYF.

V and J are TRBV7-2 and TRBJ2-3; 10 bases line up with TRBD2. Germline trimming cut 2 bases from V and 6 bases from J; bases unmatched to any gene: 2. Germline CDR1 SGHTA, CDR2 FQGNSA. The CDR3 is 14 amino acids. CDR3 amino acids: CASSLTAGGDTQYF. DNA for the CDR3: TGTGCCAGCAGCTTAACAGCGGGAGGGGATACGCAGTATTTT.

V and J are TRBV15 and TRBJ2-7; tentatively, D is TRBD2 (5 bases). V lost 2 bases and J lost 7, with 12 bases in between. The CDR3 runs to 13 residues. Germline values: CDR1 LNHNV, CDR2 YYDKDF (reference sequence). DNA for the CDR3: TGTGCCACCAGCAGACGGTTCCCGGGAGAGCAGTACTTC. Translation gives CATSRRFPGEQYF.

V gene TRBV7-3 combines with J gene TRBJ2-3; the match to TRBD2 covers 8 bases. The ends lost 5 bases at V and 6 bases at J; junction bases unmatched: 1. CDR1 and CDR2 (germline): SGHTA, FQGTGA. The CDR3 is made up of 12 amino acids. CDR3 DNA: TGTGCCAGCAGCCCGGGGGGGGATACGCAGTATTTT. Its protein product is CASSPGGDTQYF.